This T cell receptor beta chain was sequenced for a study of blood T cell repertoires in COVID-19. Assay used: immunoSEQ multiplex PCR; TCRdb lists only in-frame clones, some missing. The top ten hold around 0.93% of the sample, which has some 200,000 clones, around four fifths seen once. The CDR3 length is 14 residues. Trimming left V 3 bases short and J 7 bases short, with 15 bases between. CDR1 is KGHSH and CDR2 is LQKENI in the germline V gene. Seattle's cohort entered during active infection and was followed longitudinally. Sample: peripheral blood. The V and J genes are TRBV18 and TRBJ1-1, with D uncertain. The origin of this receptor is a man aged 55 to 70 with COVID-19, enrolled during active disease. The CDR3 here is CASSPDVFWSEAFF. CDR3 in DNA: TGTGCCAGCTCACCCGACGTTTTCTGGAGTGAAGCTTTCTTT.